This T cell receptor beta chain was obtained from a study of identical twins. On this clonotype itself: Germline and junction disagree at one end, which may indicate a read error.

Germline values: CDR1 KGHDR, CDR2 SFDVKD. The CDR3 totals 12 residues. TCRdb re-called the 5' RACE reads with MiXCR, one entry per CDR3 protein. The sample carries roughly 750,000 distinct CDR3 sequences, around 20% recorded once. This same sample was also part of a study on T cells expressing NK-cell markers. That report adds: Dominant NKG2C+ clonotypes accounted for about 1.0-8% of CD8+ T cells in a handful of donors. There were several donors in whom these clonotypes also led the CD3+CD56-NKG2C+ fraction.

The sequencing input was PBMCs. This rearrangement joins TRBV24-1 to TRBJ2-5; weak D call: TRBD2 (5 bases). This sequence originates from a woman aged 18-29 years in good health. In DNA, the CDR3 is TGTGCCACCAGTGATTTACGGCTGTGGGGAGACTTC. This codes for CATSDLRLWGDF.